Shown below are 22 T cell receptor beta chains from a single sample sequenced in a study of CD8 T cells in Susac syndrome. Random hexamers primed reverse transcription of roughly 0.5 to 1 ug RNA. In TCRdb, the immunoSEQ multiplex PCR reads were re-called with MiXCR into one record per CDR3 protein. The repertoire includes roughly 130,000 distinct CDR3 sequences, around 96% of them detected once, and over 0.09% sits in the top ten. The sample was CD4+ T cells from PBMCs. The source is a human donor with multiple sclerosis.

V is TRBV3-1 and J is TRBJ2-3; 8 bases are a match to TRBD2. Germline CDR1 and CDR2: LGHDT and YNNKEL (reference sequence). The CDR3 spans 15 residues. The ends lost 4 bases at V and 2 bases at J; junction bases unmatched: 5. CDR3 bases: TGTGCCAGCAGCCTCTTAGCGGGGCCCACAGATACGCAGTATTTT. Translated: CASSLLAGPTDTQYF.

The chain joins TRBV3-1 to TRBJ2-7, with 7 nucleotides matching TRBD1. V trimming: 2 bases; J trimming: 7 bases; junction bases outside the gene matches: 8. Germline CDR1 is LGHDT and CDR2 is YNNKEL (reference sequence). There are 14 residues in the CDR3. CDR3 DNA: TGTGCCAGCAGCCAAACGACAGGGTTTGGAGAGCAGTACTTC. Translation: CASSQTTGFGEQYF.

V is TRBV30 and J is TRBJ2-2; the match to TRBD1 covers 7 bases. J lost 10 bases, V lost 3 bases, and 11 bases had no gene match. This CDR3 region has 14 residues. Germline V gives CDR1 GTSNPN, CDR2 SVGIG (reference sequence). CDR3 coding DNA: TGTGCCTGGAGCCTGAAGGGACAGATGGAGGAGCTGTTTTTT. It specifies CAWSLKGQMEELFF.

This chain joins TRBV4-1 and TRBJ2-7; 13 bases fit TRBD2. The trim removed 3 bases at V and 2 bases at J, leaving 4 bases unmatched. The CDR3 is made up of 16 amino acids. The germline CDR1 and CDR2 sequences are MGHRA and YSYEKL. CDR3 DNA: TGCGCCAGCAGCCACCCACTAGCGGGAGGGACCTACGAGCAGTACTTC. Translated: CASSHPLAGGTYEQYF.

The CDR3 here is CASSSDRGVNEQFF. CDR3 DNA sequence: TGTGCCAGCAGCTCAGACAGGGGCGTCAATGAGCAGTTCTTC. This chain uses TRBV11-3 with TRBJ2-1; 8 bases line up with TRBD1. Germline V CDR1 and CDR2: SGHNT, YENEEA. The CDR3 length is 14 residues. Losses at the gene ends were 4 bases for V and 6 bases for J; bases not matched to a gene: 5.

The chain joins TRBV6-5 to TRBJ2-7; a weak D match, TRBD1 (6 bases). From germline, CDR1 is MNHEY and CDR2 SVGAGI. This CDR3 contains 13 residues. V lost 6 bases and J 5 bases, leaving 14 bases between the germline ends. The CDR3 nucleotides read TGTGCCAGCAGCCTCGCAACAGGGCACGAGCAGTACTTC. It is translated as CASSLATGHEQYF.

This chain uses TRBV25-1 with TRBJ2-7, with 8 bases aligning to TRBD1. V dropped 1 base and J dropped 6; count of bases not matched to a gene: 8. The germline gives CDR1 MGHDK, CDR2 SYGVNS. This CDR3 comprises 15 residues. The CDR3 is CASSESGAGGFEQYF. The CDR3 DNA sequence: TGTGCCAGCAGTGAATCTGGGGCAGGGGGCTTCGAGCAGTACTTC.

The genes are TRBV19 and TRBJ2-2; maybe TRBD2 (5 bases). The CDR3 extends over 15 amino acids. Between the trimmed V and J ends, which lost 4 bases and 7 bases, there was a span of 16 bases. CDR1 and CDR2 from the germline V gene are LNHDA and SQIVND (reference sequence). The CDR3 DNA follows: TGTGCCAGTAGTAAGCGGCGGAACACCGGCGGGGAGCTGTTTTTT. Translating gives CASSKRRNTGGELFF.

This clonotype was found once. V and J are TRBV30 and TRBJ1-5; 7 nucleotides align to TRBD1. The CDR3 sequence is 15 residues long. Germline-derived CDR1 and CDR2 are GTSNPN and SVGIG (reference sequence). After removal of 0 bases from V and 5 bases from J, the junction contained 7 bases not matched to a gene. DNA of the CDR3: TGTGCCTGGAGTGTATGGACAGGTCAAGATCAGCCCCAGCATTTT. It codes for CAWSVWTGQDQPQHF.

The chain couples TRBV5-1 to TRBJ1-1, with a tentative D call TRBD1 (5 bases). V was clipped by 4 bases and J by 6 bases, with 16 bases between them. The CDR3 sequence is 14 residues long. Germline lookup yields CDR1 SGHRS and CDR2 YFSETQ. DNA of the CDR3: TGCGCCAGCAGCCTCCCGTTCACAGGCGCTGAAGCTTTCTTT. This encodes CASSLPFTGAEAFF.

The chain couples TRBV20-1 to TRBJ2-5; the match to TRBD2 covers 10 bases. The ends lost 6 bases at V and 5 bases at J; junction bases unmatched: 3. There are 12 residues in the CDR3. Germline V gene data show CDR1 as DFQATT and CDR2 as SNEGSKA (reference sequence). The CDR3: CSALTSGETQYF. In nucleotides, the CDR3 is TGCAGTGCGCTGACTAGCGGGGAGACCCAGTACTTC.

The CDR3 DNA reads as TGTGCCAGCAGTGAAACGAGCTCTGGGGCCAACGTCCTGACTTTC. Its protein is CASSETSSGANVLTF. V is TRBV2 and J is TRBJ2-6, with D unclear. Trimming pared 2 bases from V and 0 bases from J, leaving 5 bases between. Germline V gene data show CDR1 as SNHLY and CDR2 as FYNNEI. This CDR3 has 15 amino acids.

The CDR3 protein is CSERGASYNEQFF. DNA for the CDR3: TGCAGTGAGCGCGGGGCCTCCTACAATGAGCAGTTCTTC. The J gene is TRBJ2-1, the V gene TRBV20-1; D is possibly TRBD2 (6 bases). The CDR3 runs to 13 residues. Germline CDR1 and CDR2: DFQATT and SNEGSKA (reference sequence). V was trimmed by 7 bases and J by 0 bases, leaving 10 bases between them.

V usage is TRBV28 and J usage is TRBJ1-2; TRBD1 aligns across 9 bases. Germline CDR1 MDHEN, CDR2 SYDVKM. The CDR3 length is 12 residues. The J segment lost 8 bases and the V segment lost 6 bases, leaving 4 bases of the junction unmatched. CDR3 sequence (DNA): TGTGCCAGCAGACAGGGGGCACGGGGCTACACCTTC. Translation: CASRQGARGYTF.

The V gene is TRBV28, the J gene TRBJ2-7, with D maybe TRBD2 (6 bases). Trimming pared 7 bases from V and 3 bases from J, leaving 19 bases between. The CDR3 spans 15 residues. Germline loops: CDR1 MDHEN, CDR2 SYDVKM. The CDR3: CASTHGGDLGYEQYF. Written as DNA, the CDR3 is TGTGCCAGCACCCACGGAGGGGATTTGGGCTACGAGCAGTACTTC.

This chain connects TRBV19 to TRBJ2-5; 9 bases align to TRBD2. Germline CDR1 and CDR2: LNHDA and SQIVND (reference sequence). The CDR3 totals 13 residues. For the CDR3, the DNA is TGTGCTGTGAGGAAGGCGGGAGGGGAGACCCAGTACTTC. Its protein is CAVRKAGGETQYF.

A single count supports this clonotype. V usage is TRBV11-2 and J usage is TRBJ2-1; a possible D gene is TRBD2 (5 bases). The CDR3 extends over 15 amino acids. Per the germline V gene, CDR1 is SGHAT and CDR2 is FQNNGV. V lost 0 bases, J lost 6 bases, and 12 bases lay in between. CDR3 coding DNA: TGTGCCAGCAGCTTAGAGGGCGGGCAAAGCAATGAGCAGTTCTTC. Amino acid sequence: CASSLEGGQSNEQFF.

The chain links TRBV25-1 to TRBJ2-7; TRBD1 matches 9 bases. The germline gives CDR1 MGHDK, CDR2 SYGVNS. With 10 bases clipped from V and 3 bases from J, the junction kept 4 bases outside the gene matches. The CDR3 contains 12 residues. In DNA form, the CDR3 reads TGTGCCACCGGGACAGGGATCTACGAGCAGTACTTC. The encoded protein is CATGTGIYEQYF.

This clonotype appeared a single time. This rearrangement joins TRBV6-5 to TRBJ1-1, with TRBD1 matching 8 bases. This CDR3 region has 16 residues. The germline V gene has CDR1 MNHEY and CDR2 SVGAGI. V dropped 2 bases and J dropped 4; count of bases not matched to a gene: 9. CDR3 sequence (DNA): TGTGCCAGCAGTTACCGGGCAGGGGGCTATATCACTGAAGCTTTCTTT. Its protein product is CASSYRAGGYITEAFF.

The CDR3 DNA sequence: TGCAGCGTTGGGGTAGGGCAAGGCCGCTCTGGGGCCAACGTCCTGACTTTC. It is translated as CSVGVGQGRSGANVLTF. The chain carries TRBV29-1 and TRBJ2-6; D is ambiguous. Germline lookup yields CDR1 SQVTM and CDR2 ANQGSEA. The CDR3 contains 17 residues. The germline V and J ends were trimmed by 4 bases and 0 bases, with 16 bases remaining between them. Supplemented by reference TRBV29-1 and TRBJ2-6, the full variable domain reads SAVISQKPSRDICQRGTSLTIQCQVDSQVTMMFWYRQQPGQSLTLIATANQGSEATYESGFVIDKFPISRPNLTFSTLTVSNMSPEDSSIYLCSVGVGQGRSGANVLTFGAGSRLTVL.

This sequence joins TRBV7-2 and TRBJ2-5, with TRBD2 as a possible D gene (7 bases). Per germline, CDR1 SGHTA and CDR2 FQGNSA. This CDR3 has 14 amino acids. Trimming stripped 3 bases from V and 5 bases from J, with 13 bases between. The CDR3 nucleotides are TGTGCCAGCAGCTTGGGGGGGCAGGCGGAGACCCAGTACTTC. Its translation is CASSLGGQAETQYF. The variable domain in full, completed from reference TRBV7-2 and TRBJ2-5, reads GAGVSQSPSNKVTEKGKDVELRCDPISGHTALYWYRQSLGQGLEFLIYFQGNSAPDKSGLPSDRFSAERTGGSVSTLTIQRTQQEDSAVYLCASSLGGQAETQYFGPGTRLLVL.

Comments on this clonotype: At one end the junction does not follow the germline gene, possibly because of a read error. V gene TRBV5-6 combines with J gene TRBJ1-1; 9 nucleotides agree with TRBD1. Germline V gives CDR1 SGHDT, CDR2 YYEEEE. CDR3 length equals 13 residues. The CDR3, as DNA: TGTGCCAGCAGCTTCTCCGGGACAGGGCCCCTACTCTTT. Translated, it gives CASSFSGTGPLLF.